This TCR beta chain was retrieved from a study of T cell repertoires in cytomegalovirus infection. Study-wide results and caveats: CMV-specific HLA-C-restricted TCR beta clonotypes dominated the ex vivo response. Cumulated frequencies of public TCR beta families served to identify carriers of CMV plus the relevant HLA.

This clonotype was seen more than once but under ten times. Antigen unknown. From the reads, TCRdb called clonotypes with MiXCR, one entry per CDR3 protein. Among approximately 100,000 distinct CDR3 sequences listed, about 40% were seen once. V gave up 10 bases and J gave up 7 bases, with 19 bases separating them. This CDR3 spans 14 amino acids. CDR1 and CDR2 (germline): SGHVS, FQNEAQ. The chain recombines TRBV7-8 with TRBJ2-2; D might be TRBD1 or TRBD2, each matching 5 bases. This specimen was CD8+ T cells from cultured PBMCs, taken from culture after CMV antigen stimulation. The TCR originated in a human donor in good health (CMV status not recorded). Some clones in this sample may be carry-over from other donors' samples. The CDR3 reads CANGGRARHGELFF. The CDR3 DNA is TGTGCCAACGGAGGCAGGGCGCGGCACGGGGAGCTGTTTTTT.